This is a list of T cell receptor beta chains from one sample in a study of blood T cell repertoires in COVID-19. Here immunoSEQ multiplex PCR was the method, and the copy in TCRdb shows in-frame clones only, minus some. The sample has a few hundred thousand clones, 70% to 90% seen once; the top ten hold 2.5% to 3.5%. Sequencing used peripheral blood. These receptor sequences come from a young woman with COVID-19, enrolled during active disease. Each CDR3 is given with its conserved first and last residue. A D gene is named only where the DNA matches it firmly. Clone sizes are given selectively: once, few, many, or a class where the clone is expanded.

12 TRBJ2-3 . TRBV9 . CASSVGGDTQYF TGTGCCAGCAGCGTAGGCGGCGATACGCAGTATTTT
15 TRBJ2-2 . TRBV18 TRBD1 CASSRGTGNTGELFF TGTGCCAGCTCACGCGGGACAGGGAACACCGGGGAGCTGTTTTTT
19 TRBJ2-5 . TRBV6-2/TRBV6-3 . CASSPRMGEGGRYQETQYF TGTGCCAGCAGCCCCCGGATGGGGGAGGGGGGCCGGTACCAAGAGACCCAGTACTTC
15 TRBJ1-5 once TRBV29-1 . CSVRNTIDSNQPQHF TGCAGCGTCCGCAATACTATAGACAGCAATCAGCCCCAGCATTTT
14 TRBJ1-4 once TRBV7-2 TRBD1 CASSLDRGGEKLFF TGTGCCAGCAGCTTGGACAGGGGTGGCGAAAAACTGTTTTTT
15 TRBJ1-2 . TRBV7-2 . CASSLYTGANYGYTF TGTGCCAGCAGCTTATACACGGGAGCTAACTATGGCTACACCTTC
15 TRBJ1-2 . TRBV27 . CASSTRPAPSNGYTF TGTGCCAGCAGTACTAGGCCTGCCCCTTCGAATGGCTACACCTTC
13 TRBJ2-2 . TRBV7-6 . CASSSLNTGELFF TGTGCCAGCAGCTCCCTGAACACCGGGGAGCTGTTTTTT
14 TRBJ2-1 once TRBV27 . CASSLARPDNEQFF TGTGCCAGCAGTTTAGCGCGCCCCGACAATGAGCAGTTCTTC
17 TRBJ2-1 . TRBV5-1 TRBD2 CASSLAPDSGGYNEQFF TGCGCCAGCAGCTTGGCCCCAGATAGCGGGGGATACAATGAGCAGTTCTTC
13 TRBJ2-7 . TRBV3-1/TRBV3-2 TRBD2 CASSQGGSDEQYF TGTGCCAGCAGCCAGGGGGGGTCGGACGAGCAGTACTTC
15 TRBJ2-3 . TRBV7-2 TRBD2 CASSLGTSGGLTQYF TGTGCCAGCAGCTTAGGTACTAGCGGGGGGCTTACGCAGTATTTT
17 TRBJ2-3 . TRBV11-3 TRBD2 CASSLALAGVWTDTQYF TGTGCCAGCAGCTTAGCTCTAGCGGGAGTATGGACAGATACGCAGTATTTT
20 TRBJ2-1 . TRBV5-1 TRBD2 CASSLPGAPGGPITYNEQFF TGCGCCAGCAGCTTACCTGGGGCCCCGGGGGGGCCTATCACGTACAATGAGCAGTTCTTC
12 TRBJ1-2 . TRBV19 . CASSMGITVYTF TGTGCCAGTAGTATGGGCATCACGGTCTACACCTTC
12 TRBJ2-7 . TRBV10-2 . CASSAGGVEQYF TGCGCCAGCAGTGCAGGAGGGGTCGAGCAGTACTTC
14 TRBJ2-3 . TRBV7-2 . CASSRDLGTDTQYF TGTGCCAGCAGCCGGGACTTAGGCACAGATACGCAGTATTTT
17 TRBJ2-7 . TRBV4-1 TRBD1 CASSQRSDREYSYGQYF TGCGCCAGCAGCCAACGGTCGGACAGGGAATATTCCTACGGGCAGTACTTC